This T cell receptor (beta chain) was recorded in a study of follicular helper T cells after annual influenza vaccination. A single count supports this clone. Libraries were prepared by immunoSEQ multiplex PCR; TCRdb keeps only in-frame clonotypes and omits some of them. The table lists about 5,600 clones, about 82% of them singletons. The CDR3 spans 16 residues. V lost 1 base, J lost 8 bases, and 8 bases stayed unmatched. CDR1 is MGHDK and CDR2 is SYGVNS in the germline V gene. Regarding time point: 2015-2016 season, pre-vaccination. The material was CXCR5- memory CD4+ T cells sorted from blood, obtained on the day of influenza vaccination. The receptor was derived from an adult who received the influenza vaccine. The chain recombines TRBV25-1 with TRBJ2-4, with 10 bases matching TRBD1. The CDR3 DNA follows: TGTGCCAGCAGTGAATTTGGGGGACAGGGGACGGACATTCAGTACTTC. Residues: CASSEFGGQGTDIQYF.